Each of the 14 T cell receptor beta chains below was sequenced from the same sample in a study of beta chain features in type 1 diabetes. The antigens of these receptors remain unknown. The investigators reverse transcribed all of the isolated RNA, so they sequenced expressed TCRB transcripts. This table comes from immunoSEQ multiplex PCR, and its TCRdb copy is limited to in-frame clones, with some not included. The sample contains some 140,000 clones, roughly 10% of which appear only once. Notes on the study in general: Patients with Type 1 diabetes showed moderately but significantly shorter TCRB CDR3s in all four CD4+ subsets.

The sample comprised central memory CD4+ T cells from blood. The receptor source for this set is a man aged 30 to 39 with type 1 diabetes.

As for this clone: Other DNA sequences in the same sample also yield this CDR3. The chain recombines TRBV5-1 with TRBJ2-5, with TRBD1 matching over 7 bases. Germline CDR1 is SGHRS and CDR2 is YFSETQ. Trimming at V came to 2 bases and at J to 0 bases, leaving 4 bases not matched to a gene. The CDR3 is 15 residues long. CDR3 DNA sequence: TGCGCCAGCAGCTTTATTCAGGGGGACCAAGAGACCCAGTACTTC. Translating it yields CASSFIQGDQETQYF.

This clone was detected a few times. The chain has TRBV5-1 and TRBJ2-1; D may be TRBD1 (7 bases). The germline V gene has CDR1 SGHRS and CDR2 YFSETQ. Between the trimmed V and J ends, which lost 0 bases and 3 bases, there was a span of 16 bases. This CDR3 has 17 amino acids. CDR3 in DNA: TGCGCCAGCAGCTTGGGTCAGGGGGGCCTGTTCTACAATGAGCAGTTCTTC. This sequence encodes CASSLGQGGLFYNEQFF. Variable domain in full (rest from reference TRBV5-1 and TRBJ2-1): KAGVTQTPRYLIKTRGQQVTLSCSPISGHRSVSWYQQTPGQGLQFLFEYFSETQRNKGNFPGRFSGRQFSNSRSEMNVSTLELGDSALYLCASSLGQGGLFYNEQFFGPGTRLTVL.

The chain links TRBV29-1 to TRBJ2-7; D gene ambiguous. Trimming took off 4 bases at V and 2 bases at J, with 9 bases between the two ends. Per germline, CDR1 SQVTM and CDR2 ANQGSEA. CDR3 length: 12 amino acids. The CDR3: CSVGQATYEQYF. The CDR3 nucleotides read TGCAGCGTTGGTCAGGCAACCTACGAGCAGTACTTC.

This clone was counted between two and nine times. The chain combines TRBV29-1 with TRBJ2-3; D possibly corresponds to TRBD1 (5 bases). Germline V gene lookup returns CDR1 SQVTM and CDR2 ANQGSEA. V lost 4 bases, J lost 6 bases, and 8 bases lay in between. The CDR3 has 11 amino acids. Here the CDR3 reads CSVAGPDTQYF. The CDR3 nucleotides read TGCAGCGTTGCAGGGCCCGATACGCAGTATTTT.

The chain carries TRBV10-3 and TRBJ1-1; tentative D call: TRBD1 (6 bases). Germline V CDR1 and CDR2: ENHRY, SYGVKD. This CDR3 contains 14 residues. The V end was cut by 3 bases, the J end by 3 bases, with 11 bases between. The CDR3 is CAISEQGEDTEAFF. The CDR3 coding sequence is TGTGCCATCAGTGAACAGGGCGAGGACACTGAAGCTTTCTTT.

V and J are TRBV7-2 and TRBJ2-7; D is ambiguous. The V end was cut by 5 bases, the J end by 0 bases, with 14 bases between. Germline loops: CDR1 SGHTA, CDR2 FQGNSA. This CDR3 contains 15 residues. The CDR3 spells CASSATGSLSYEQYF. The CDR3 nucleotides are TGTGCCAGCAGCGCCACCGGGTCTCTCTCCTACGAGCAGTACTTC.

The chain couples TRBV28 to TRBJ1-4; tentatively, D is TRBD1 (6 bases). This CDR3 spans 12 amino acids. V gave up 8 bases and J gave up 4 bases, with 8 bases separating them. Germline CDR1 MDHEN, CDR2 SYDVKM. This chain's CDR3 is CASEQGNEKLFF. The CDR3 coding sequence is TGTGCCAGCGAACAGGGTAATGAAAAACTGTTTTTT.

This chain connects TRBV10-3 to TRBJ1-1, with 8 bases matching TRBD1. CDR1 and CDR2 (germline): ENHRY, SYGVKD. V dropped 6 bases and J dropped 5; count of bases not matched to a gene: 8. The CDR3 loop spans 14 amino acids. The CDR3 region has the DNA TGTGCCATCAGAGGACAGGGAGAGGGGACTGAAGCTTTCTTT. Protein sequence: CAIRGQGEGTEAFF.

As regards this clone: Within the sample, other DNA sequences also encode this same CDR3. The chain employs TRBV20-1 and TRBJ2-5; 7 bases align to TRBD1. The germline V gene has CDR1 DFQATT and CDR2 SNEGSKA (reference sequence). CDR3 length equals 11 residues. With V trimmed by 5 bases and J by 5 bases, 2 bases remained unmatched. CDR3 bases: TGCAGTGCTTCGGACAGGGAGACCCAGTACTTC. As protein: CSASDRETQYF.

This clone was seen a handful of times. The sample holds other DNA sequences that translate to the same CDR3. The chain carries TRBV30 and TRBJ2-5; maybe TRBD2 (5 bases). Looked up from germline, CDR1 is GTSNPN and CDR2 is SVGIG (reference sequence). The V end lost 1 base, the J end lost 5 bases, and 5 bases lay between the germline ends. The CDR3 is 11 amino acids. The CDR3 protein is CAWSGGETQYF. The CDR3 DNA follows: TGTGCCTGGAGTGGAGGGGAGACCCAGTACTTC.

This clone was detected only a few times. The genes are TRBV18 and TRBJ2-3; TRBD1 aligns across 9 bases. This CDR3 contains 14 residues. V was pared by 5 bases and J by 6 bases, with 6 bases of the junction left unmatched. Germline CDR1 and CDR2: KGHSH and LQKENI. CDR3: CASSTRTGDDTQYF. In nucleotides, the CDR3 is TGTGCCAGCTCAACTCGGACAGGGGACGATACGCAGTATTTT.

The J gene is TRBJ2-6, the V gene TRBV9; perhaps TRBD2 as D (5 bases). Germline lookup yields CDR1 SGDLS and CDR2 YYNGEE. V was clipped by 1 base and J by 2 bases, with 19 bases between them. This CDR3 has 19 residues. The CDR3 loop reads CASSVLGEGVGTGANVLTF. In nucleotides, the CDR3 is TGTGCCAGCAGCGTACTCGGGGAAGGTGTGGGGACTGGGGCCAACGTCCTGACTTTC.

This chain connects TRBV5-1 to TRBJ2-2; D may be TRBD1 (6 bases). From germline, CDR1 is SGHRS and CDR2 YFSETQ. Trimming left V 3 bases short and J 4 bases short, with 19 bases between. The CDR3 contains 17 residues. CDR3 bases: TGCGCCAGCAGCTCCTATTACTTGGACAGTCGCACCGGGGAGCTGTTTTTT. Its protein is CASSSYYLDSRTGELFF.

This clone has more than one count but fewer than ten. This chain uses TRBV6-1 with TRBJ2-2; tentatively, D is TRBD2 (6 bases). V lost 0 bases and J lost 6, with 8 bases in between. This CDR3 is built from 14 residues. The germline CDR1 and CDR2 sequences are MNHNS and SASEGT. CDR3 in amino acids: CASSEAWGAGELFF. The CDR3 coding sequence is TGTGCCAGCAGTGAAGCGTGGGGGGCCGGGGAGCTGTTTTTT.